The T cell receptor beta chain described here comes from a study of cytomegalovirus exposure and HLA in healthy donors. Across the study: From about 170 million T cells, an earlier analysis saw 110 million or so unique TCR beta sequences. General study findings and limits: In a later analysis, compared with equally common non-associated chains, HLA-associated beta chains were more expanded.

A word on this clone: Its antigen is unknown.

This CDR3 is 15 amino acids long. Trimming took 0 bases from V and 0 from J, leaving 8 bases between them. In germline, CDR1 is SGHRS, CDR2 YFSETQ. PCR primers comprised 60 Vbeta and 13 Jbeta primers. This table comes from immunoSEQ multiplex PCR, and its TCRdb copy is limited to in-frame clones, with some not included. This table has around 140,000 clones, approximately 72% appearing once. Specimen: PBMCs. This chain links TRBV5-1 with TRBJ2-3; D gene unclear. The sequence was collected from a woman aged 55-70 years in good health and CMV-seronegative. The CDR3, as DNA: TGCGCCAGCAGCTTGGTTACGGGTAGCACAGATACGCAGTATTTT. This encodes CASSLVTGSTDTQYF.